One sample yielded the 27 T cell receptor beta chains listed below, sequenced in a study of blood T cell repertoires in COVID-19. Method: immunoSEQ multiplex PCR; TCRdb's copy keeps in-frame clones and lacks some. The data hold more than 110,000 clones, with 76% observed a single time. The sample taken for sequencing was peripheral blood. Every receptor here comes from an elderly woman with active or convalescent COVID-19.

The rearrangement uses TRBV5-1 and TRBJ1-3, with D maybe TRBD1 (6 bases). Per germline, CDR1 SGHRS and CDR2 YFSETQ. Deletions cut 4 bases from V and 2 bases from J, with 13 bases between. CDR3 length: 15 residues. The CDR3 DNA is TGCGCCAGCAGCCAGGACAGTATCCCTGGAAACACCATATATTTT. This translates into CASSQDSIPGNTIYF.

This clone has a single count. The chain links TRBV30 to TRBJ1-4, with 10 positions matching TRBD1. The germline CDR1 and CDR2 sequences are GTSNPN and SVGIG (reference sequence). The CDR3 is 14 residues long. J gave up 7 bases and V 3 bases, and 5 bases lay outside the gene matches. Here the CDR3 DNA reads TGTGCCTGGAGGGACAGGGGGGCGGGTGAAAAACTGTTTTTT. It codes for CAWRDRGAGEKLFF.

The chain recombines TRBV6-5 with TRBJ2-3; 7 bases are shared with TRBD2. The germline CDR1 and CDR2 sequences are MNHEY and SVGAGI. The V segment lost 0 bases and the J segment 5 bases; nucleotides outside the gene matches: 2. This CDR3 is built from 14 residues. The CDR3 DNA reads TGTGCCAGCAGTTACTCGTCGGGGGGAGATACGCAGTATTTT. It translates to CASSYSSGGDTQYF.

A few counts support this clone. The rearrangement joins TRBV28 to TRBJ1-2, with 8 bases lining up with TRBD1. Germline V lookup: CDR1 MDHEN, CDR2 SYDVKM. CDR3 size: 13 residues. Unmatched junction bases numbered 7, after V lost 6 bases and J lost 7 bases. The CDR3 loop is CASRPGGPSGYTF. CDR3 nucleotides: TGTGCCAGCAGGCCAGGGGGCCCTAGTGGCTACACCTTC.

The table lists this clone with a few counts. This chain links TRBV28 with TRBJ1-2, with a weak D call TRBD1 (6 bases). Germline CDR1 MDHEN, CDR2 SYDVKM. The CDR3 covers 14 residues. Trimming pared 1 base from V and 5 bases from J, leaving 11 bases between. CDR3 nucleotide sequence: TGTGCCAGCAGTTTATCGCCCGGGACATATGGCTACACCTTC. Its translation: CASSLSPGTYGYTF.

V and J are TRBV28 and TRBJ2-7; no reliable D call. V lost 2 bases, J lost 4 bases, and 6 bases lay in between. Per the germline V gene, CDR1 is MDHEN and CDR2 is SYDVKM. The CDR3 contains 12 residues. CDR3 sequence (DNA): TGTGCCAGCAGTTTACCCGGTTACGAGCAGTACTTC. It is translated as CASSLPGYEQYF. Together with reference TRBV28 and TRBJ2-7, the CDR3 gives the full variable domain: DVKVTQSSRYLVKRTGEKVFLECVQDMDHENMFWYRQDPGLGLRLIYFSYDVKMKEKGDIPEGYSVSREKKERFSLILESASTNQTSMYLCASSLPGYEQYFGPGTRLTVT.

The V and J genes are TRBV27 and TRBJ2-1, with D possibly TRBD1 on 6 matching bases. Per the germline V gene, CDR1 is MNHEY and CDR2 is SMNVEV (reference sequence). V lost 2 bases, J lost 8 bases, and 16 bases lay in between. The CDR3 loop spans 15 amino acids. The CDR3 protein is CASSLLGAGLDEQFF. As DNA, the CDR3 is TGTGCCAGCAGTTTACTGGGGGCTGGGTTGGATGAGCAGTTCTTC.

The sample holds a few counts of this clone. The chain recombines TRBV28 with TRBJ1-3, with 9 bases that match TRBD1. J lost 4 bases, V lost 5 bases, and 12 bases had no gene match. CDR3 size: 17 residues. Germline V CDR1 and CDR2: MDHEN, SYDVKM. CDR3 protein: CASSPPGQGNAGNTIYF. The CDR3 DNA is TGTGCCAGCAGTCCGCCGGGACAGGGAAATGCAGGAAACACCATATATTTT.

The chain recombines TRBV5-1 with TRBJ1-4, with TRBD1 identical over 7 bases. Germline loops: CDR1 SGHRS, CDR2 YFSETQ. This CDR3 comprises 16 residues. V gave up 5 bases and J gave up 0 bases; unmatched junction bases: 7. CDR3 in DNA: TGCGCCAGCAGACCCGGGACAGCAACAACTAATGAAAAACTGTTTTTT. Protein sequence: CASRPGTATTNEKLFF.

This clone occurred a few times. The chain is built from TRBV4-3 and TRBJ2-3; D is perhaps TRBD1 (5 bases). Germline-derived CDR1 and CDR2 are LGHNA and YSLEER. The CDR3 covers 17 residues. Trimming removed 0 bases from V and 2 bases from J, with 15 bases in between. The CDR3: CASSQDLWQGNTDTQYF. The CDR3 DNA follows: TGCGCCAGCAGCCAAGATCTCTGGCAGGGAAACACAGATACGCAGTATTTT.

Here the CDR3 reads CASSIQNLYEQYF. In nucleotides, the CDR3 is TGTGCCAGCAGCATTCAGAATCTCTACGAGCAGTACTTC. The genes are TRBV7-2 and TRBJ2-7, with unresolved D. This CDR3 has 13 amino acids. Trimming cost V 5 bases and J 3 bases, with 11 bases left between them. Germline lookup yields CDR1 SGHTA and CDR2 FQGNSA.

The chain links TRBV19 to TRBJ1-5, with 11 positions matching TRBD1. Trimming took 8 bases from V and 7 from J; bases not matched to a gene: 4. The CDR3 runs 13 residues. Germline loops: CDR1 LNHDA, CDR2 SQIVND (reference sequence). The chain's CDR3 is CASQGTGGQPQHF. The CDR3 nucleotides are TGTGCCAGTCAGGGGACAGGGGGACAGCCCCAGCATTTT.

This sequence joins TRBV7-6 and TRBJ2-2, with 9 positions matching TRBD1. Germline V lookup: CDR1 SGHVS, CDR2 FNYEAQ. The CDR3 extends over 15 amino acids. J lost 4 bases, V lost 3 bases, and 3 bases had no gene match. The CDR3 DNA reads TGTGCCAGCAGCTTCGGGACAGGGCTCACCGGGGAGCTGTTTTTT. The encoded protein is CASSFGTGLTGELFF. Supplemented by reference TRBV7-6 and TRBJ2-2, the full variable domain reads GAGVSQSPRYKVTKRGQDVALRCDPISGHVSLYWYRQALGQGPEFLTYFNYEAQQDKSGLPNDRFSAERPEGSISTLTIQRTEQRDSAMYRCASSFGTGLTGELFFGEGSRLTVL.

The chain uses TRBV30 and TRBJ1-2; TRBD1 aligns across 7 bases. Germline assignment: CDR1 GTSNPN and CDR2 SVGIG (reference sequence). V shed 1 base and J 7 bases; nucleotides not matched to a gene: 9. This CDR3 comprises 14 residues. In DNA form, the CDR3 reads TGTGCCTGGAGTGCAGACAGGGCAGGGGGTGGCTACACCTTC. This encodes CAWSADRAGGGYTF.

This chain connects TRBV13 to TRBJ2-5, with D uncertain. The V and J ends lost 6 bases and 5 bases respectively, with 10 bases between them. CDR1 PRHDT and CDR2 FYEKMQ come from the germline V gene (reference sequence). CDR3 length: 12 amino acids. The CDR3 is CASSSERETQYF. DNA for the CDR3: TGTGCCAGCAGTTCGGAGAGGGAGACCCAGTACTTC.

The rearrangement links TRBV30 to TRBJ2-2; D may be TRBD2 (5 bases). This CDR3 contains 15 residues. V was pared by 2 bases and J by 4 bases, with 14 bases between. The V gene's germline CDR1 is GTSNPN and CDR2 SVGIG (reference sequence). This CDR3 reads CAWSRGQAGTGELFF. CDR3 nucleotide sequence: TGTGCCTGGAGTCGAGGGCAGGCGGGCACCGGGGAGCTGTTTTTT.

This clone was found a few times. The J gene is TRBJ1-3, the V gene TRBV7-2, with D unclear. V was trimmed by 2 bases and J by 0 bases, leaving 8 bases between them. This CDR3 is 15 amino acids long. The germline gives CDR1 SGHTA, CDR2 FQGNSA. CDR3 DNA sequence: TGTGCCAGCAGCTTACACCGGAGCTCTGGAAACACCATATATTTT. This encodes CASSLHRSSGNTIYF.

V is TRBV5-1 and J is TRBJ2-7; 7 positions agree with TRBD1. The germline gives CDR1 SGHRS, CDR2 YFSETQ. CDR3 length: 15 amino acids. V lost 0 bases, J lost 0 bases, and 3 bases stayed unmatched. The CDR3 nucleotides are TGCGCCAGCAGCTTGGAGACAGGGAGCTCCTACGAGCAGTACTTC. It is translated as CASSLETGSSYEQYF.

The chain couples TRBV7-9 to TRBJ1-2, with D hard to call. The germline V and J ends were trimmed by 1 base and 6 bases, with 12 bases remaining between them. Germline loops: CDR1 SEHNR, CDR2 FQNEAQ (reference sequence). There are 14 residues in the CDR3. CDR3 protein: CASSLGAGLNGYTF. The CDR3 region has the DNA TGTGCCAGCAGCTTAGGGGCTGGGCTGAATGGCTACACCTTC.

The V and J genes are TRBV24-1 and TRBJ2-3; unclear D gene. V gave up 4 bases and J gave up 0 bases, with 7 bases separating them. There are 14 residues in the CDR3. Germline V lookup: CDR1 KGHDR, CDR2 SFDVKD. The CDR3 region is CATSDTVSTDTQYF. The CDR3 DNA sequence: TGTGCCACCAGTGACACAGTCAGCACAGATACGCAGTATTTT.

The chain combines TRBV5-8 with TRBJ1-2; a possible D gene is TRBD1 (6 bases). V was cut by 3 bases and J by 4 bases, with 16 bases left in between. CDR1 is SGHTS, CDR2 YDEGEE, per germline. The CDR3 is 15 amino acids. CDR3 residues: CASSSTGTQSYGYTF. The CDR3 DNA reads TGTGCCAGCAGCTCTACTGGGACACAGTCCTATGGCTACACCTTC.

V and J are TRBV30 and TRBJ1-3; perhaps TRBD1 as D (5 bases). Germline-derived CDR1 and CDR2 are GTSNPN and SVGIG (reference sequence). The CDR3 totals 13 residues. V was pared by 0 bases and J by 8 bases, with 11 bases between. Written as DNA, the CDR3 is TGTGCCTGGAGTGTACTGTGGGGGGACACCATATATTTT. As protein: CAWSVLWGDTIYF. Filled out from reference TRBV30 and TRBJ1-3, the complete variable domain reads SQTIHQWPATLVQPVGSPLSLECTVEGTSNPNLYWYRQAAGRGLQLLFYSVGIGQISSEVPQNLSASRPQDRQFILSSKKLLLSDSGFYLCAWSVLWGDTIYFGEGSWLTVV.

The chain combines TRBV6-6 with TRBJ2-7; no clear D. V lost 7 bases and J lost 4, with 14 bases in between. The CDR3 contains 13 residues. From germline, CDR1 is MNHNY and CDR2 SVGAGI (reference sequence). CDR3 sequence reads: CASTYQRSYEQYF. The DNA for the CDR3 is TGTGCCAGCACCTACCAACGGTCGTACGAGCAGTACTTC.

The J gene is TRBJ1-2, the V gene TRBV28; D gene ambiguous. Germline V lookup: CDR1 MDHEN, CDR2 SYDVKM. Trimming shortened V by 3 bases and J by 0 bases, and 17 bases separated the two germline ends. The CDR3 spans 17 residues. The CDR3 protein is CASSFNMGEIPNYGYTF. The CDR3 nucleotides are TGTGCCAGCAGTTTCAATATGGGAGAGATTCCTAACTATGGCTACACCTTC.

This chain uses TRBV7-2 with TRBJ2-5; D unresolved. CDR3 length equals 11 residues. The V gene's germline CDR1 is SGHTA and CDR2 FQGNSA. Trimming took off 7 bases at V and 2 bases at J, with 5 bases between the two ends. CDR3 nucleotide sequence: TGTGCCAGCACTTCTCAAGAGACCCAGTACTTC. Residues: CASTSQETQYF.

The CDR3 DNA follows: TGTGCCAGCAGCTCGATGTTAACAAGACAGTTACAGCATGGCTACACCTTC. Its protein is CASSSMLTRQLQHGYTF. The V and J genes are TRBV11-2 and TRBJ1-2; D perhaps matches TRBD1 (5 bases). This CDR3 comprises 17 residues. The V end lost 4 bases, the J end lost 6 bases, and 24 bases lay between the germline ends. Germline lookup yields CDR1 SGHAT and CDR2 FQNNGV.

This clone was counted only a few times. The chain employs TRBV29-1 and TRBJ1-2, with D unresolved. The CDR3 covers 14 residues. The V gene's germline CDR1 is SQVTM and CDR2 ANQGSEA. Trimming cost V 3 bases and J 4 bases, with 15 bases left between them. CDR3 residues: CSVDALPGFYGYTF. CDR3 nucleotide sequence: TGCAGCGTTGACGCCCTCCCCGGGTTCTATGGCTACACCTTC.